Below are 32 T cell receptor beta chains sequenced from a single sample in a study of blood T cell repertoires in COVID-19. Assay used: immunoSEQ multiplex PCR; TCRdb lists only in-frame clones, some missing. The sample lists approximately 470,000 clones, 70% to 90% occurring once. Input material: peripheral blood. These receptor sequences come from a human donor in a cohort sampled during active COVID-19.

In nucleotides, the CDR3 is TGTGCCAGCAGCGTAGGAGTTTCCGAAGAGACCCAGTACTTC. It yields the protein CASSVGVSEETQYF. This chain joins TRBV9 and TRBJ2-5; D is uncertain. Between the trimmed V and J ends, which lost 0 bases and 3 bases, there was a span of 9 bases. Germline V gene sequence: CDR1 SGDLS, CDR2 YYNGEE. The CDR3 loop spans 14 amino acids.

The chain has TRBV7-2 and TRBJ1-2, with 7 bases matching TRBD1. Unmatched junction bases numbered 8, after V lost 3 bases and J lost 4 bases. The CDR3 is made up of 15 amino acids. Per the germline V gene, CDR1 is SGHTA and CDR2 is FQGNSA. The DNA of the CDR3 is TGTGCCAGCAGCTTGGGTGGGCAGGGGGTCTATGGCTACACCTTC. Encoded protein: CASSLGGQGVYGYTF.

The CDR3 DNA follows: TGTGCCAGCTCACCGGCCAGTGCGGGAGAGGGCTACACCTTC. Translated, it gives CASSPASAGEGYTF. This rearrangement joins TRBV18 to TRBJ1-2; no clear D. The V and J ends lost 3 bases and 8 bases respectively, with 16 bases between them. The CDR3 length is 14 residues. Germline lookup yields CDR1 KGHSH and CDR2 LQKENI. The entire variable domain, with the rest obtained from reference TRBV18 and TRBJ1-2, is as follows: NAGVMQNPRHLVRRRGQEARLRCSPMKGHSHVYWYRQLPEEGLKFMVYLQKENIIDESGMPKERFSAEFPKEGPSILRIQQVVRGDSAAYFCASSPASAGEGYTFGSGTRLTVV.

This sequence joins TRBV6-5 and TRBJ1-5; D is perhaps TRBD1 (6 bases). V was cut by 6 bases and J by 2 bases, with 11 bases left in between. Looked up from germline, CDR1 is MNHEY and CDR2 is SVGAGI. The CDR3 consists of 14 residues. The CDR3 reads CASRTGFGNQPQHF. The CDR3 region has the DNA TGTGCCAGCAGAACAGGGTTCGGCAATCAGCCCCAGCATTTT.

This chain uses TRBV29-1 with TRBJ2-1, with D hard to call. The ends were cut back, 4 bases at V and 4 bases at J, with 8 bases in the middle. Germline assignment: CDR1 SQVTM and CDR2 ANQGSEA. CDR3 size: 12 residues. CDR3 protein: CSVGSQYNEQFF. The CDR3 DNA is TGCAGCGTTGGATCTCAGTACAATGAGCAGTTCTTC.

This chain uses TRBV19 with TRBJ1-4, with 7 bases matching TRBD1. CDR1 is LNHDA and CDR2 is SQIVND in the germline V gene (reference sequence). CDR3 size: 15 residues. After removal of 6 bases from V and 6 bases from J, the junction contained 10 bases not matched to a gene. The CDR3 DNA reads TGTGCCAGTAGACCAAACCGGGACAGCCATGAAAAACTGTTTTTT. Residues: CASRPNRDSHEKLFF.

The V gene is TRBV5-5, the J gene TRBJ2-1; 7 nucleotides align to TRBD2. Germline CDR1 reads SGHKS; CDR2 reads YYEKEE (reference sequence). V lost 4 bases to trimming and J lost 0 bases; unmatched junction nucleotides: 10. The CDR3 covers 17 residues. The DNA for the CDR3 is TGTGCCAGCAGCCCGCCACTAGCGCTAAGCTCCTACAATGAGCAGTTCTTC. This sequence encodes CASSPPLALSSYNEQFF.

This clone was detected only a few times. CDR3 region: CASSVAPNTEAFF. CDR3 DNA sequence: TGTGCCAGCAGTGTGGCACCGAACACTGAAGCTTTCTTT. The chain links TRBV2 to TRBJ1-1; no firm D call. Germline CDR1 and CDR2: SNHLY and FYNNEI. Trimming stripped 4 bases from V and 1 base from J, with 7 bases between. CDR3 size: 13 residues.

The V and J genes are TRBV12-5 and TRBJ2-3, with D possibly matching TRBD2 (6 bases). This CDR3 region has 16 residues. Per the germline V gene, CDR1 is LGHNT and CDR2 is FRNRAP. V dropped 0 bases and J dropped 4 bases, with 14 bases sitting between them. The CDR3 protein is CASGLVRGGGADTQYF. The CDR3 nucleotides read TGTGCTAGTGGTTTGGTACGGGGAGGAGGGGCAGATACGCAGTATTTT. The variable domain in full, completed from reference TRBV12-5 and TRBJ2-3, reads DARVTQTPRHKVTEMGQEVTMRCQPILGHNTVFWYRQTMMQGLELLAYFRNRAPLDDSGMPKDRFSAEMPDATLATLKIQPSEPRDSAVYFCASGLVRGGGADTQYFGPGTRLTVL.

The chain uses TRBV5-4 and TRBJ2-1; TRBD2 matches at 15 bases. This CDR3 is built from 18 residues. Trimming took 2 bases from V and 0 from J; bases not matched to a gene: 3. Looked up from germline, CDR1 is SGHNT and CDR2 is YYREEE (reference sequence). The CDR3 loop reads CASSLGTSGRSSYNEQFF. CDR3 DNA sequence: TGTGCCAGCAGCTTAGGGACTAGCGGGAGGAGCTCCTACAATGAGCAGTTCTTC. Full variable domain (missing parts from reference TRBV5-4 and TRBJ2-1): ETGVTQSPTHLIKTRGQQVTLRCSSQSGHNTVSWYQQALGQGPQFIFQYYREEENGRGNFPPRFSGLQFPNYSSELNVNALELDDSALYLCASSLGTSGRSSYNEQFFGPGTRLTVL.

J is TRBJ1-1 and V is TRBV14; D is possibly TRBD1 (5 bases). Per germline, CDR1 SGHDN and CDR2 FVKESK. V was cut by 2 bases and J by 4 bases, with 14 bases left in between. This CDR3 is built from 15 residues. DNA of the CDR3: TGTGCCAGCAGCCAACTCCTTGGGGGGGGCACTGAAGCTTTCTTT. It specifies CASSQLLGGGTEAFF.

The chain employs TRBV2 and TRBJ1-1; 8 bases match TRBD1. Per germline, CDR1 SNHLY and CDR2 FYNNEI. This CDR3 has 15 amino acids. J gave up 0 bases and V 7 bases, and 7 bases lay outside the gene matches. The CDR3 spells CASKILQGVNTEAFF. The CDR3 coding sequence is TGTGCCAGCAAAATATTACAGGGGGTGAACACTGAAGCTTTCTTT.

The gene calls are TRBV9 and TRBJ2-6; D is perhaps TRBD2 (5 bases). The germline V gene has CDR1 SGDLS and CDR2 YYNGEE. Trimming left V 1 base short and J 2 bases short, with 7 bases between. This CDR3 region has 15 residues. This chain's CDR3 is CASSVHGAGANVLTF. Here the CDR3 DNA reads TGTGCCAGCAGCGTACACGGGGCTGGGGCCAACGTCCTGACTTTC.

This rearrangement joins TRBV18 to TRBJ2-7; TRBD1 matches at 8 bases. CDR3 length: 12 amino acids. The trim removed 4 bases at V and 7 bases at J, leaving 3 bases unmatched. Looked up from germline, CDR1 is KGHSH and CDR2 is LQKENI. In nucleotides, the CDR3 is TGTGCCAGCTCACGCGACAGGGGTGAGCAGTACTTC. This codes for CASSRDRGEQYF.

The chain combines TRBV27 with TRBJ2-7; D is perhaps TRBD1 (5 bases). Germline lookup yields CDR1 MNHEY and CDR2 SMNVEV (reference sequence). The CDR3 runs 13 residues. The CDR3 reads CVTVPPGNYEQYF. CDR3 bases: TGTGTCACCGTCCCGCCAGGGAACTACGAGCAGTACTTC.

This clone was counted only a few times. CDR3 loop: CASSPTSYRVSGELFF. The CDR3 nucleotides read TGTGCCAGCAGCCCGACGTCCTACCGGGTGTCCGGGGAGCTGTTTTTT. The chain combines TRBV14 with TRBJ2-2; D uncertain. The CDR3 loop spans 16 amino acids. Between the trimmed V and J ends, which lost 4 bases and 6 bases, there was a span of 18 bases. CDR1 is SGHDN, CDR2 FVKESK, per germline.

V gene TRBV7-3 combines with J gene TRBJ2-1; 8 nucleotides match TRBD2. The V segment lost 5 bases and the J segment 8 bases; nucleotides outside the gene matches: 11. The CDR3 is made up of 15 amino acids. CDR1 is SGHTA and CDR2 is FQGTGA in the germline V gene. This CDR3 reads CASSPAGTRGDEQFF. As DNA, the CDR3 is TGTGCCAGCAGCCCCGCCGGGACTAGGGGCGATGAGCAGTTCTTC.

V is TRBV12-3 or TRBV12-4 and J is TRBJ1-1, with a possible D match to TRBD1 (6 bases). Trimming took 6 bases from V and 0 from J, leaving 8 bases between them. The CDR3 has 13 amino acids. Written as DNA, the CDR3 is TGTGCCAGCAGCCAGGGGTTGAACACTGAAGCTTTCTTT. Translated: CASSQGLNTEAFF.

The V call is TRBV4-2, the J call TRBJ1-2; TRBD1 might be the D (5 bases). CDR3 size: 14 residues. In germline, CDR1 is LGHNA, CDR2 YNFKEQ. The V and J ends lost 4 bases and 7 bases respectively, with 16 bases between them. The CDR3 loop is CASSPPAGGVGYTF. The DNA of the CDR3 is TGTGCCAGCAGCCCCCCAGCGGGGGGTGTTGGCTACACCTTC.

The J gene is TRBJ1-2, the V gene TRBV19; 8 bases map to TRBD1. The V segment lost 4 bases and the J segment 5 bases; nucleotides outside the gene matches: 12. The germline V gene encodes CDR1 LNHDA and CDR2 SQIVND (reference sequence). This CDR3 is 16 amino acids long. This chain's CDR3 is CASSTLPGQAPYGYTF. The CDR3 DNA reads TGTGCCAGTAGTACCCTGCCGGGACAGGCCCCATATGGCTACACCTTC.

The CDR3 here is CASSHGDSGNTIYF. The CDR3 nucleotides are TGTGCCAGCAGCCACGGTGATTCTGGAAACACCATATATTTT. This chain joins TRBV3-1 (or the pseudogene TRBV3-2) and TRBJ1-3; D remains unclear. In germline, CDR1 is LGHDT, CDR2 YNNKEL (reference sequence). V was shortened by 3 bases and J by 1 base, with 7 bases between the two germline ends. CDR3 length equals 14 residues.

In regard to this clone: One junction end does not reproduce the germline sequence, and a read error may be involved. This chain connects TRBV6-1 to TRBJ2-7; 8 bases match TRBD1. This CDR3 spans 15 amino acids. Per germline, CDR1 MNHNS and CDR2 SASEGT. CDR3 in DNA: TGTGCCAGCAGGGAAGACAGGGGCTTTTCCTACGAGCAGTACTTC. Translation: CASREDRGFSYEQYF.

This clone has only a few counts. This rearrangement joins TRBV10-1 to TRBJ1-6, with 8 bases identical to TRBD1. Germline-derived CDR1 and CDR2 are WNHNN and SYGVQD (reference sequence). This CDR3 contains 17 residues. With 7 bases clipped from V and 10 bases from J, the junction kept 18 bases outside the gene matches. The CDR3 loop is CASTVPPNDRGGSPLHF. CDR3 nucleotides: TGCGCCAGCACCGTCCCCCCCAACGACAGGGGTGGCTCACCCCTCCACTTT.

This clone was counted only a few times. The chain recombines TRBV3-1 (or the pseudogene TRBV3-2) with TRBJ1-1, with D possibly matching TRBD1 (5 bases). Germline V gene sequence: CDR1 LGHDT, CDR2 YNNKEL (reference sequence). Trimming removed 2 bases at V and 4 bases at J, with 17 bases between. The CDR3 loop spans 16 amino acids. CDR3 amino acids: CASSQFSVGGVTEAFF. The CDR3 nucleotides read TGTGCCAGCAGCCAATTTTCCGTCGGGGGTGTCACTGAAGCTTTCTTT.

The chain couples TRBV27 to TRBJ1-6; tentatively, D is TRBD1 (6 bases). Germline V gene data show CDR1 as MNHEY and CDR2 as SMNVEV (reference sequence). The CDR3 has 16 amino acids. Trimming left V 6 bases short and J 8 bases short, with 20 bases between. CDR3 sequence (DNA): TGTGCCAGCAGGACTCTACAGGGAGGGGTAGATTCACCCCTCCACTTT. Translating it yields CASRTLQGGVDSPLHF.

V and J are TRBV5-1 and TRBJ2-5; D not certain. This CDR3 spans 15 amino acids. The V gene's germline CDR1 is SGHRS and CDR2 YFSETQ. Trimming cost V 2 bases and J 2 bases, with 13 bases left between them. CDR3 sequence reads: CASSFRPGWQETQYF. The DNA of the CDR3 is TGCGCCAGCAGCTTTCGACCGGGTTGGCAAGAGACCCAGTACTTC. Together with reference TRBV5-1 and TRBJ2-5, the CDR3 gives the full variable domain: KAGVTQTPRYLIKTRGQQVTLSCSPISGHRSVSWYQQTPGQGLQFLFEYFSETQRNKGNFPGRFSGRQFSNSRSEMNVSTLELGDSALYLCASSFRPGWQETQYFGPGTRLLVL.

The chain combines TRBV3-1 (or the pseudogene TRBV3-2) with TRBJ1-1; a possible D gene is TRBD1 (5 bases). Trimming left V 4 bases short and J 1 base short, with 10 bases between. The CDR3 runs to 14 residues. The V gene's germline CDR1 is LGHDT and CDR2 YNNKEL (reference sequence). The DNA for the CDR3 is TGTGCCAGCAGCCCCCAAAGGGGGAACACTGAAGCTTTCTTT. Translating gives CASSPQRGNTEAFF.

V usage is TRBV11-3 and J usage is TRBJ2-1; TRBD2 matches 13 bases. This CDR3 is 14 amino acids long. After removal of 8 bases from V and 10 bases from J, the junction contained 8 bases not matched to a gene. Germline CDR1 and CDR2: SGHNT and YENEEA. The CDR3 reads CASWGTSGVGEQFF. The CDR3 DNA sequence: TGTGCCAGCTGGGGGACTAGCGGGGTCGGGGAGCAGTTCTTC.

The V gene is TRBV7-8, the J gene TRBJ2-5; TRBD1 agrees at 7 bases. Germline loops: CDR1 SGHVS, CDR2 FQNEAQ. The length of the CDR3 is 15 residues. The V segment lost 4 bases and the J segment 5 bases; nucleotides outside the gene matches: 10. The CDR3 DNA reads as TGTGCCAGCAGCTCAGGGAGACAGGGTGGTGAGACCCAGTACTTC. It is translated as CASSSGRQGGETQYF. Combining the CDR3 with reference TRBV7-8 and TRBJ2-5 gives the whole variable domain GAGVSQSPRYKVAKRGQDVALRCDPISGHVSLFWYQQALGQGPEFLTYFQNEAQLDKSGLPSDRFFAERPEGSVSTLKIQRTQQEDSAVYLCASSSGRQGGETQYFGPGTRLLVL.

The chain has TRBV3-1 (or the pseudogene TRBV3-2) and TRBJ1-2; 8 nucleotides line up with TRBD1. Germline CDR1 is LGHDT and CDR2 is YNNKEL (reference sequence). The J segment lost 8 bases and the V segment lost 0 bases, leaving 8 bases of the junction unmatched. The CDR3 consists of 15 residues. CDR3: CASSQEATGGIGYTF. In nucleotides, the CDR3 is TGTGCCAGCAGCCAAGAAGCAACAGGGGGTATAGGCTACACCTTC.

The rearrangement links TRBV30 to TRBJ2-5, with D perhaps TRBD2 (6 bases). V shed 0 bases and J shed 0 bases, with 8 bases lying between them. The CDR3 runs to 14 residues. Germline assignment: CDR1 GTSNPN and CDR2 SVGIG (reference sequence). CDR3 in amino acids: CAWSVKRDQETQYF. The CDR3 DNA is TGTGCCTGGAGTGTTAAGCGGGACCAAGAGACCCAGTACTTC.

The chain uses TRBV6-5 and TRBJ2-1; D is possibly TRBD1 (6 bases). Germline V gene lookup returns CDR1 MNHEY and CDR2 SVGAGI. V lost 4 bases and J 3 bases, leaving 13 bases between the germline ends. The CDR3 has 15 residues. CDR3 residues: CASSLSRTVYNEQFF. In DNA form, the CDR3 reads TGTGCCAGCAGTTTAAGCAGGACAGTCTACAATGAGCAGTTCTTC.